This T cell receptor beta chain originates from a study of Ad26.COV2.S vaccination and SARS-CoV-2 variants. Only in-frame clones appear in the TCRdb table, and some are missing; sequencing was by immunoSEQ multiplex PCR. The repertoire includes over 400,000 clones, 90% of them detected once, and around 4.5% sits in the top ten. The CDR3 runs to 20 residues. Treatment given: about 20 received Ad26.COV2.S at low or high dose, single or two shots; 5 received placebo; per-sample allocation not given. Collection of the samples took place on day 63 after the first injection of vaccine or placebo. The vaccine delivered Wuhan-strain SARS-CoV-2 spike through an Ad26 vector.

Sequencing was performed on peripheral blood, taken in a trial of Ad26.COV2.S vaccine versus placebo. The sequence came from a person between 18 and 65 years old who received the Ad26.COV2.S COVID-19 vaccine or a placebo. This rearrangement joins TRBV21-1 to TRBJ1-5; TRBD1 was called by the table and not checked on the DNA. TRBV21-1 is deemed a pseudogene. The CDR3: CASSTRTGGLDCYSNQPQHF. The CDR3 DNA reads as TGTGCCAGCAGCACGAGGACAGGGGGCCTAGATTGCTATAGCAATCAGCCCCAGCATTTT.